This passage covers 22 T cell receptor beta chains from one sample sequenced in a study of early T cells in non-severe SARS-CoV-2 infection. TCRdb recomputed calls from the 5' RACE reads with MiXCR, one row per CDR3 protein. The sample shows approximately 70,000 distinct CDR3 sequences, roughly 4.9% of them seen only once. The sequencing used whole blood, collected at baseline. All receptors derive from an adult who was a healthcare worker with PCR-confirmed SARS-CoV-2 infection or an uninfected control (not recorded which). The donor label of this sample is uncertain.

The V and J genes are TRBV6-1 and TRBJ2-3; D tentatively reads TRBD1 or TRBD2 (6 bases each). Trimming removed 1 base from V and 1 base from J, with 12 bases in between. Germline CDR1 is MNHNS and CDR2 is SASEGT. The CDR3 runs 16 residues. The CDR3 sequence is CASSEVGGGGTDTQYF. The CDR3 coding sequence is TGTGCCAGCAGTGAAGTGGGGGGCGGTGGCACAGATACGCAGTATTTT.

This rearrangement joins TRBV6-5 to TRBJ1-6; 7 bases fit TRBD1. CDR1 is MNHEY, CDR2 SVGAGI, per germline. This CDR3 is 17 amino acids long. Trimming at V came to 5 bases and at J to 6 bases, leaving 13 bases not matched to a gene. CDR3 loop: CASSAAGWGQINSPLHF. CDR3 DNA sequence: TGTGCCAGCAGTGCCGCCGGTTGGGGACAGATTAATTCACCCCTCCACTTT.

This clonotype appeared a few times. In DNA, the CDR3 is TGTGCCACCAGTGTGGCGGGGGGAAGTCCTAATGAGCAGTTCTTC. Translation: CATSVAGGSPNEQFF. The genes are TRBV24-1 and TRBJ2-1; 8 positions agree with TRBD2. Losses at the gene ends were 5 bases for V and 7 bases for J; bases not matched to a gene: 9. The CDR3 runs to 15 residues. CDR1 and CDR2 (germline): KGHDR, SFDVKD.

This clonotype occurred a few times. The J gene is TRBJ2-7, the V gene TRBV28; TRBD1 aligns across 9 bases. The CDR3 consists of 14 residues. Germline assignment: CDR1 MDHEN and CDR2 SYDVKM. V shed 6 bases and J 2 bases; nucleotides not matched to a gene: 5. The chain's CDR3 is CASRGTGTTYEQYF. In DNA form, the CDR3 reads TGTGCCAGCAGGGGGACAGGGACAACCTACGAGCAGTACTTC.

This clonotype was observed at least ten times. The rearrangement joins TRBV7-3 to TRBJ1-1, with D possibly being TRBD1 (6 bases). This CDR3 region has 14 residues. Germline V gene lookup returns CDR1 SGHTA and CDR2 FQGTGA. V gave up 5 bases and J gave up 4 bases, with 14 bases separating them. This chain's CDR3 is CASSPQGLGTEAFF. Written as DNA, the CDR3 is TGTGCCAGCAGCCCGCAGGGGTTGGGCACTGAAGCTTTCTTT.

The V gene is TRBV11-2, the J gene TRBJ1-1; D is possibly TRBD1 (5 bases). V dropped 2 bases and J dropped 4 bases, with 23 bases sitting between them. Germline V CDR1 and CDR2: SGHAT, FQNNGV. The CDR3 is 18 residues long. Here the CDR3 DNA reads TGTGCCAGCAGCTTAAGGCCCCACGACAGCCAAACACCCACTGAAGCTTTCTTT. It specifies CASSLRPHDSQTPTEAFF.

This clonotype came up many times. J is TRBJ2-5 and V is TRBV19; TRBD2 might be the D (6 bases). The CDR3 length is 15 residues. Per the germline V gene, CDR1 is LNHDA and CDR2 is SQIVND (reference sequence). Trimming stripped 7 bases from V and 5 bases from J, with 20 bases between. CDR3 sequence reads: CASTEGGEIGETQYF. CDR3 nucleotide sequence: TGTGCCAGTACCGAAGGAGGGGAGATTGGGGAGACCCAGTACTTC. The variable domain in full, completed from reference TRBV19 and TRBJ2-5, reads DGGITQSPKYLFRKEGQNVTLSCEQNLNHDAMYWYRQDPGQGLRLIYYSQIVNDFQKGDIAEGYSVSREKKESFPLTVTSAQKNPTAFYLCASTEGGEIGETQYFGPGTRLLVL.

This clonotype was detected many times. The rearrangement links TRBV7-8 to TRBJ2-3; perhaps D is TRBD1 or TRBD2 (5 bases each). CDR3 length equals 16 residues. V shed 5 bases and J shed 2 bases, with 17 bases lying between them. Per germline, CDR1 SGHVS and CDR2 FQNEAQ. The DNA of the CDR3 is TGTGCCAGCAGCGTATCCTCTTGGGGGAACACAGATACGCAGTATTTT. It yields the protein CASSVSSWGNTDTQYF.

The chain has TRBV19 and TRBJ1-6, with D unclear. This CDR3 has 13 amino acids. Trimming removed 5 bases at V and 8 bases at J, with 10 bases between. CDR1 and CDR2 (germline): LNHDA, SQIVND (reference sequence). The CDR3 sequence is CASSVRHDSPLHF. DNA for the CDR3: TGTGCCAGTAGTGTGAGACACGATTCACCCCTCCACTTT. The full variable domain, completed using reference TRBV19 and TRBJ1-6, is DGGITQSPKYLFRKEGQNVTLSCEQNLNHDAMYWYRQDPGQGLRLIYYSQIVNDFQKGDIAEGYSVSREKKESFPLTVTSAQKNPTAFYLCASSVRHDSPLHFGNGTRLTVT.

This clonotype was picked up many times. This chain uses TRBV7-9 with TRBJ1-6, with D maybe TRBD1 (6 bases). The CDR3 length is 14 residues. Germline CDR1 SEHNR, CDR2 FQNEAQ (reference sequence). The ends were cut back, 4 bases at V and 8 bases at J, with 12 bases in the middle. This CDR3 reads CASSYGQRDSPLHF. The CDR3 region has the DNA TGTGCCAGCAGCTACGGACAGCGAGATTCACCCCTCCACTTT.

For the CDR3, the DNA is TGTGCCAGCAGAACCGGGACTCCTAACACTGAAGCTTTCTTT. It yields the protein CASRTGTPNTEAFF. This chain connects TRBV6-2 or TRBV6-3 to TRBJ1-1; TRBD1 might be the D (5 bases). The CDR3 sequence is 14 residues long. V was cut by 6 bases and J by 2 bases, with 13 bases left in between. The germline gives CDR1 MNHEY, CDR2 SVGEGT.

This clonotype has at least ten counts. This rearrangement joins TRBV4-2 to TRBJ1-1, with TRBD1 matching 10 bases. This CDR3 region has 15 residues. Germline CDR1 and CDR2: LGHNA and YNFKEQ. V shed 3 bases, J shed 0 bases, and the junction held 1 base outside the gene matches. The CDR3 here is CASSHGQGVNTEAFF. CDR3 bases: TGTGCCAGCAGCCATGGACAGGGGGTGAACACTGAAGCTTTCTTT.

This clonotype was observed a handful of times. The V and J genes are TRBV4-3 and TRBJ2-7; 9 bases align to TRBD1. The germline V gene has CDR1 LGHNA and CDR2 YSLEER. V lost 4 bases and J lost 2; bases outside the gene matches: 6. This CDR3 is 15 amino acids long. As DNA, the CDR3 is TGCGCCAGCAGCCCACATCGACAGGGGGCCTACGAGCAGTACTTC. Its protein is CASSPHRQGAYEQYF.

This clonotype has only a few counts. The gene calls are TRBV12-3 or TRBV12-4 and TRBJ2-1; 9 bases agree with TRBD1. V was clipped by 10 bases and J by 6 bases; unmatched bases: 7. The CDR3 is 13 amino acids. The CDR3 loop is CATVGTGRNEQFF. CDR3 bases: TGTGCCACCGTTGGGACAGGGCGCAATGAGCAGTTCTTC.

This clonotype was counted ten times or more. This chain uses TRBV29-1 with TRBJ2-3; D is possibly TRBD2 (5 bases). Trimming took off 0 bases at V and 0 bases at J, with 10 bases between the two ends. The CDR3 has 15 amino acids. Per the germline V gene, CDR1 is SQVTM and CDR2 is ANQGSEA. The CDR3: CSVEDGRTSTDTQYF. DNA for the CDR3: TGCAGCGTTGAAGACGGCAGGACTAGCACAGATACGCAGTATTTT.

This clonotype was seen at least ten times. V usage is TRBV18 and J usage is TRBJ1-1; no clear D gene. V lost 1 base to trimming and J lost 3 bases, with 9 bases between them. Looked up from germline, CDR1 is KGHSH and CDR2 is LQKENI. The CDR3 is 14 amino acids. The CDR3 spells CASSPLEQYTEAFF. CDR3 coding DNA: TGTGCCAGCTCACCACTGGAACAGTACACTGAAGCTTTCTTT.

On this clonotype: One base away lies a much larger clone, so this may be a sequencing read error. This chain links TRBV12-3 or TRBV12-4 with TRBJ1-4; 7 bases map to TRBD1. This CDR3 is built from 16 residues. The CDR3 coding sequence is TGTGCCAGCAGTTTAAGTGTAGGGGGCGATAATGAAATACTGTTTTTT. This sequence encodes CASSLSVGGDNEILFF.

This clonotype was seen repeatedly, ten times or more. V gene TRBV27 combines with J gene TRBJ1-5, with 9 bases aligning to TRBD1. Germline assignment: CDR1 MNHEY and CDR2 SMNVEV (reference sequence). The CDR3 covers 18 residues. Trimming removed 7 bases from V and 4 bases from J; junction bases left unmatched: 17. The CDR3 sequence: CASIARTGEGLGNQPQHF. The CDR3 region has the DNA TGTGCCAGCATCGCGCGGACAGGGGAAGGTTTAGGGAATCAGCCCCAGCATTTT.

This sequence joins TRBV5-4 and TRBJ1-1; D not resolved. V gave up 0 bases and J gave up 1 base, with 7 bases separating them. This CDR3 is 14 amino acids long. Germline loops: CDR1 SGHNT, CDR2 YYREEE (reference sequence). In DNA, the CDR3 is TGTGCCAGCAGCTTGGAAAACAGGAACACTGAAGCTTTCTTT. It yields the protein CASSLENRNTEAFF. The complete variable domain, with remaining parts taken from reference TRBV5-4 and TRBJ1-1, reads ETGVTQSPTHLIKTRGQQVTLRCSSQSGHNTVSWYQQALGQGPQFIFQYYREEENGRGNFPPRFSGLQFPNYSSELNVNALELDDSALYLCASSLENRNTEAFFGQGTRLTVV.

In its sample, this clonotype was seen many times. V usage is TRBV12-3 or TRBV12-4 and J usage is TRBJ2-2; TRBD1 is a possible D gene (6 bases). Trimming took off 2 bases at V and 2 bases at J, with 9 bases between the two ends. The CDR3 length is 15 residues. Here the CDR3 DNA reads TGTGCCAGCAGTTTAACAGGGCTAAACACCGGGGAGCTGTTTTTT. Its translation is CASSLTGLNTGELFF.

The chain combines TRBV5-5 with TRBJ2-2, with a possible D match to TRBD2 (6 bases). CDR1 SGHKS and CDR2 YYEKEE come from the germline V gene (reference sequence). This CDR3 has 17 residues. The CDR3 region is CGSLLEGLRSNTGELFF. The DNA for the CDR3 is TGTGGATCCCTGTTGGAGGGGCTGAGGAGTAACACCGGGGAGCTGTTTTTT.

This clonotype has at least ten counts. The chain joins TRBV6-5 to TRBJ1-3; D may be TRBD1 (5 bases). The V and J ends lost 7 bases and 4 bases respectively, with 14 bases between them. CDR3 length equals 14 residues. CDR1 and CDR2 (germline): MNHEY, SVGAGI. CDR3 in amino acids: CASTQGWSGNTIYF. CDR3 DNA: TGTGCCAGCACCCAGGGATGGTCGGGAAACACCATATATTTT.